These T cell receptor beta chains were read from a single sample in a study of cytomegalovirus exposure and HLA in healthy donors. TCRdb's table, derived via immunoSEQ multiplex PCR, lists solely in-frame clones and lacks some. The profile shows more than 120,000 clones, around 75% of them singletons. The sample was PBMCs. These receptors all stem from a woman under 40 in good health and CMV-seronegative. Both conserved end residues are part of each CDR3. A D gene is named only where the DNA matches it firmly. Size is omitted from some rows. Given values are once, few, many or a class for expanded clones.

abundance	d_gene	v_gene	j_gene	CDR3aa	CDR3nt
NA	TRBD2	TRBV2	TRBJ2-7	CASSESGLAGGAYEQYF	TGTGCCAGCAGTGAATCGGGACTAGCGGGAGGGGCCTACGAGCAGTACTTC
NA	TRBD1	TRBV27	TRBJ1-4	CASSPGGPGEKLFF	TGTGCCAGCTCCCCAGGGGGCCCTGGTGAAAAACTGTTTTTT
NA	TRBD1	TRBV5-1	TRBJ2-3	CASSLGQGVSSTDTQYF	TGCGCCAGCAGCTTGGGACAGGGGGTCAGTAGCACAGATACGCAGTATTTT
NA	NA	TRBV7-2	TRBJ1-1	CASSEDNIHTEAFF	TGTGCCAGCAGCGAAGATAACATACACACTGAAGCTTTCTTT
once	TRBD2	TRBV14	TRBJ2-1	CASSLTSAGRQFF	TGTGCCAGCAGCTTAACTAGCGCGGGAAGGCAGTTCTTC
NA	NA	TRBV11-3	TRBJ2-5	CASSLGGSFLETQYF	TGTGCCAGCAGCTTAGGCGGGTCGTTCTTGGAGACCCAGTACTTC
NA	TRBD1	TRBV19	TRBJ1-6	CASTTGESPLHF	TGTGCCAGCACTACAGGGGAGTCACCCCTCCACTTT
NA	NA	TRBV19	TRBJ1-1	CASSVQGVNTEAFF	TGTGCCAGTAGCGTTCAGGGTGTAAACACTGAAGCTTTCTTT
NA	NA	TRBV9	TRBJ1-2	CASSVGSLREGYTF	TGTGCCAGCAGCGTAGGATCGCTAAGAGAGGGCTACACCTTC
NA	NA	TRBV5-1	TRBJ2-7	CASSGRLDTHEQYF	TGCGCCAGCAGCGGTAGACTAGACACCCACGAGCAGTACTTC
NA	NA	TRBV18	TRBJ1-1	CASSQQGATEAFF	TGTGCCAGCTCACAACAGGGAGCCACTGAAGCTTTCTTT
NA	NA	TRBV2	TRBJ2-7	CASSERGYEQYF	TGTGCCAGCAGTGAACGGGGCTACGAGCAGTACTTC
NA	TRBD1	TRBV5-6	TRBJ1-5	CASSSRGAIQPQHF	TGTGCCAGCAGTTCCAGGGGGGCCATTCAGCCCCAGCATTTT
NA	NA	TRBV6-1	TRBJ2-1	CASTGTPSYNEQFF	TGTGCCAGCACCGGGACTCCCTCCTACAATGAGCAGTTCTTC
NA	NA	TRBV5-1	TRBJ1-2	CASSLTGFGYGYTF	TGCGCCAGCAGCTTGACAGGGTTCGGCTATGGCTACACCTTC
NA	TRBD2	TRBV4-1	TRBJ2-7	CASSPWEGTYSYEQYF	TGCGCCAGCAGCCCCTGGGAGGGAACTTACTCCTACGAGCAGTACTTC
few	TRBD1	TRBV6-5	TRBJ2-2	CASSAQGVTGELFF	TGTGCCAGCAGTGCCCAGGGGGTCACCGGGGAGCTGTTTTTT
NA	TRBD1	TRBV27	TRBJ1-1	CASSPKLGQGRNTEAFF	TGTGCCAGCAGTCCCAAACTTGGACAGGGAAGGAACACTGAAGCTTTCTTT
few	TRBD2	TRBV4-3	TRBJ2-1	CASSRRPGGGYDEQFF	TGCGCCAGCAGCCGCCGACCCGGGGGAGGGTATGATGAGCAGTTCTTC
NA	TRBD2	TRBV7-3	TRBJ2-1	CASSRIAGGSYNEQFF	TGTGCCAGCAGCCGTATAGCGGGGGGCTCCTACAATGAGCAGTTCTTC